The 22 T cell receptor beta chains below come from one sample, sequenced in a study of circulating and synovial CD4+ cells in juvenile arthritis (TCRdb year 2014). The library was generated by the immunoSEQ multiplex PCR assay. This is the immuneACCESS table as TCRdb keeps it, with only in-frame sequences that have V and J called. A part of the clones is gone; compared with another copy, unresolved V genes explain less than half, and the rest is unexplained. The sample table records about 30,000 clones; roughly 93% of these occur just once. The ten largest clones add up to about 3.1% of the sample. Input material: CD4+ T cells from blood. These receptors were taken from a human donor with juvenile idiopathic arthritis.

Note on this clone: Mismatch with germline at one junction end may stem from a read error. The chain joins TRBV5-4 to TRBJ2-5; TRBD2 agrees at 7 bases. This CDR3 contains 15 residues. The germline V gene has CDR1 SGHNT and CDR2 YYREEE (reference sequence). CDR3 bases: TGTGCCAGCAGCTTAGCGGGGAGCGGCGGGAAGACCCAGCACTTC. This codes for CASSLAGSGGKTQHF.

The J gene is TRBJ2-3, the V gene TRBV19, with unresolved D. The CDR3 extends over 11 amino acids. Per the germline V gene, CDR1 is LNHDA and CDR2 is SQIVND (reference sequence). The ends were cut back, 11 bases at V and 5 bases at J, with 11 bases in the middle. Written as DNA, the CDR3 is TGTGCCTCCCAGGTCGGAGATACGCAGTATTTT. It codes for CASQVGDTQYF.

The gene calls are TRBV6-1 and TRBJ2-3, with 7 bases identical to TRBD2. V shed 0 bases and J 3 bases; nucleotides not matched to a gene: 9. This CDR3 has 17 amino acids. Germline V gene data show CDR1 as MNHNS and CDR2 as SASEGT. CDR3 amino acids: CASSEARGAGRTDTQYF. The CDR3 nucleotides are TGTGCCAGCAGTGAAGCGAGAGGGGCCGGGAGGACAGATACGCAGTATTTT.

This chain joins TRBV7-3 and TRBJ2-1; perhaps TRBD2 as D (6 bases). From germline, CDR1 is SGHTA and CDR2 FQGTGA. V was trimmed by 6 bases and J by 7 bases, leaving 10 bases between them. The CDR3 runs to 12 residues. The CDR3: CASREGRNEQFF. DNA for the CDR3: TGTGCCAGCAGGGAAGGGAGGAATGAGCAGTTCTTC. Supplemented by reference TRBV7-3 and TRBJ2-1, the full variable domain reads GAGVSQTPSNKVTEKGKYVELRCDPISGHTALYWYRQSLGQGPEFLIYFQGTGAADDSGLPNDRFFAVRPEGSVSTLKIQRTERGDSAVYLCASREGRNEQFFGPGTRLTVL.

In the case of this clone: Within the sample, other DNA sequences also encode this same CDR3. J is TRBJ2-5 and V is TRBV7-2; TRBD2 might be the D (6 bases). The J call could be wrong; TRBJ2-7 is a better fit for the DNA end. The CDR3 has 14 residues. CDR1 is SGHTA and CDR2 is FQGNSA in the germline V gene. The CDR3 DNA reads as TGTGCCAGCAGCTTAGCGGGAGGCCCCTACGAGCAGTACTTC. Its protein is CASSLAGGPYEQYF.

The genes are TRBV4-2 and TRBJ2-1, with D tentatively TRBD1 (5 bases). V lost 0 bases and J lost 1, with 16 bases in between. This CDR3 spans 18 amino acids. The germline V gene has CDR1 LGHNA and CDR2 YNFKEQ. The CDR3 reads CASSQESAGRRSYNEQFF. In nucleotides, the CDR3 is TGTGCCAGCAGCCAAGAGTCCGCAGGGCGCCGTTCCTACAATGAGCAGTTCTTC.

V and J are TRBV11-2 and TRBJ1-2; no clear D gene. CDR1 and CDR2 from the germline V gene are SGHAT and FQNNGV. Between the trimmed V and J ends, which lost 5 bases and 5 bases, there was a span of 12 bases. This CDR3 has 13 residues. The CDR3 sequence: CASSPGHGYGYTF. The CDR3 DNA sequence: TGTGCCAGCAGCCCGGGTCACGGGTATGGCTACACCTTC. The complete variable domain, with remaining parts taken from reference TRBV11-2 and TRBJ1-2, reads EAGVAQSPRYKIIEKRQSVAFWCNPISGHATLYWYQQILGQGPKLLIQFQNNGVVDDSQLPKDRFSAERLKGVDSTLKIQPAKLEDSAVYLCASSPGHGYGYTFGSGTRLTVV.

This sequence joins TRBV21-1 and TRBJ2-7; the table's D call, TRBD2, was not checked against the DNA. TRBV21-1 is a known pseudogene. This CDR3 is 15 amino acids long. CDR3 coding DNA: TGTGCCAGCAGCAATCGGACCCGAACGTCCGGAGGGCAGTACTTC. Translation: CASSNRTRTSGGQYF.

This chain connects TRBV5-1 to TRBJ2-6; the match to TRBD1 covers 7 bases. Germline-derived CDR1 and CDR2 are SGHRS and YFSETQ. J was trimmed by 2 bases and V by 4 bases; bases with no gene match: 3. CDR3 length: 15 amino acids. The CDR3 sequence: CASSDTGAGANVLTF. The CDR3 nucleotides are TGCGCCAGCAGCGATACAGGGGCTGGGGCCAACGTCCTGACTTTC.

The V and J genes are TRBV6-1 and TRBJ2-1; TRBD1 is a possible D gene (6 bases). Germline CDR1 reads MNHNS; CDR2 reads SASEGT. This CDR3 spans 15 amino acids. V shed 3 bases and J shed 0 bases, with 9 bases lying between them. This CDR3 reads CASSEGAISYNEQFF. CDR3 sequence (DNA): TGTGCCAGCAGTGAGGGGGCCATCTCCTACAATGAGCAGTTCTTC.

The chain is built from TRBV2 and TRBJ2-7, with TRBD2 as a possible D gene (6 bases). V was shortened by 7 bases and J by 7 bases, with 17 bases between the two germline ends. The V gene's germline CDR1 is SNHLY and CDR2 FYNNEI. The length of the CDR3 is 13 residues. The CDR3 DNA is TGTGCCAGCACCGGGACTCCCGTGCGTGAGCAGTACTTC. Its protein product is CASTGTPVREQYF.

The rearrangement joins TRBV11-3 to TRBJ2-2; D may be TRBD2 (6 bases). The germline V gene has CDR1 SGHNT and CDR2 YENEEA. The CDR3 is 16 residues long. Trimming took off 4 bases at V and 2 bases at J, with 14 bases between the two ends. The CDR3 sequence: CASSSRLELNTGELFF. The CDR3 DNA reads TGTGCCAGCAGCTCCAGACTAGAATTAAACACCGGGGAGCTGTTTTTT. The variable domain in full, with the rest retrieved from reference TRBV11-3 and TRBJ2-2, is EAGVVQSPRYKIIEKKQPVAFWCNPISGHNTLYWYLQNLGQGPELLIRYENEEAVDDSQLPKDRFSAERLKGVDSTLKIQPAELGDSAVYLCASSSRLELNTGELFFGEGSRLTVL.

The chain uses TRBV9 and TRBJ2-7; D is unresolved. Between the trimmed V and J ends, which lost 0 bases and 1 base, there was a span of 11 bases. This CDR3 spans 15 amino acids. CDR1 and CDR2 (germline): SGDLS, YYNGEE. The CDR3 loop is CASSVESSPSYEQYF. The CDR3 DNA reads TGTGCCAGCAGCGTAGAGAGCTCCCCTTCCTACGAGCAGTACTTC. The variable domain in full, with the rest retrieved from reference TRBV9 and TRBJ2-7, is DSGVTQTPKHLITATGQRVTLRCSPRSGDLSVYWYQQSLDQGLQFLIQYYNGEERAKGNILERFSAQQFPDLHSELNLSSLELGDSALYFCASSVESSPSYEQYFGPGTRLTVT.

The CDR3 sequence is CASSPTSGNLNEQFF. The DNA for the CDR3 is TGCGCCAGCAGCCCGACTAGCGGGAATCTTAATGAGCAGTTCTTC. The V and J genes are TRBV4-1 and TRBJ2-1; 11 bases align to TRBD2. The CDR3 runs to 15 residues. Germline-derived CDR1 and CDR2 are MGHRA and YSYEKL. V dropped 4 bases and J dropped 7; count of bases not matched to a gene: 6.

The chain combines TRBV9 with TRBJ2-7, with D perhaps TRBD2 (6 bases). The ends were cut back, 4 bases at V and 0 bases at J, with 14 bases in the middle. Germline values: CDR1 SGDLS, CDR2 YYNGEE. The length of the CDR3 is 15 residues. Here the CDR3 DNA reads TGTGCCAGCAGCTCGGGGGATTCGAGCTCCTACGAGCAGTACTTC. Translated, it gives CASSSGDSSSYEQYF. Using reference TRBV9 and TRBJ2-7 for the parts outside the CDR3, the full variable domain is DSGVTQTPKHLITATGQRVTLRCSPRSGDLSVYWYQQSLDQGLQFLIQYYNGEERAKGNILERFSAQQFPDLHSELNLSSLELGDSALYFCASSSGDSSSYEQYFGPGTRLTVT.

This chain links TRBV9 with TRBJ2-5, with 7 bases identical to TRBD2. J was trimmed by 2 bases and V by 4 bases; bases with no gene match: 11. CDR1 is SGDLS and CDR2 is YYNGEE in the germline V gene. This CDR3 comprises 16 residues. The CDR3: CASSLGMASGQETQYF. DNA of the CDR3: TGTGCCAGCAGCCTGGGCATGGCTAGCGGACAAGAGACCCAGTACTTC.

For this clone: Relative to the germline gene, one junction end is altered; a read error may explain this. This rearrangement joins TRBV30 to TRBJ1-6; possibly TRBD1 for D (6 bases). CDR1 is GTSNPN, CDR2 SVGIG, per germline (reference sequence). The CDR3 sequence is 15 residues long. The CDR3 loop reads CAWSFTGTPNSPLHF. In DNA form, the CDR3 reads TGTGCCTGGAGTTTCACCGGGACACCCAATTCCCCCCTCCACTTT.

The chain links TRBV7-8 to TRBJ2-5; D remains ambiguous. This CDR3 has 12 amino acids. From germline, CDR1 is SGHVS and CDR2 FQNEAQ. Trimming left V 5 bases short and J 4 bases short, with 8 bases between. The DNA for the CDR3 is TGTGCCAGCAGCCTGACTGTAGAGACCCAGTACTTC. Residues: CASSLTVETQYF. Combining the CDR3 with reference TRBV7-8 and TRBJ2-5 gives the whole variable domain GAGVSQSPRYKVAKRGQDVALRCDPISGHVSLFWYQQALGQGPEFLTYFQNEAQLDKSGLPSDRFFAERPEGSVSTLKIQRTQQEDSAVYLCASSLTVETQYFGPGTRLLVL.

This sequence joins TRBV27 and TRBJ2-2; D gene uncertain. Germline V gene sequence: CDR1 MNHEY, CDR2 SMNVEV (reference sequence). V was trimmed by 5 bases and J by 3 bases, leaving 10 bases between them. The CDR3 is made up of 14 amino acids. In DNA form, the CDR3 reads TGTGCCAGCAGTGGAGTACTCGACACCGGGGAGCTGTTTTTT. It yields the protein CASSGVLDTGELFF.

J is TRBJ2-5 and V is TRBV5-5; D is perhaps TRBD1 (6 bases). This CDR3 region has 14 residues. Germline loops: CDR1 SGHKS, CDR2 YYEKEE (reference sequence). V was clipped by 4 bases and J by 2 bases, with 12 bases between them. The CDR3 spells CASSPGQSQETQYF. The CDR3 DNA sequence: TGTGCCAGCAGCCCAGGACAGAGTCAAGAGACCCAGTACTTC. The full variable domain, its missing parts supplied by reference TRBV5-5 and TRBJ2-5, is DAGVTQSPTHLIKTRGQQVTLRCSPISGHKSVSWYQQVLGQGPQFIFQYYEKEERGRGNFPDRFSARQFPNYSSELNVNALLLGDSALYLCASSPGQSQETQYFGPGTRLLVL.

This clone was detected once. The chain recombines TRBV19 with TRBJ1-4; TRBD1 matches at 8 bases. Unmatched junction bases numbered 6, after V lost 3 bases and J lost 3 bases. The germline gives CDR1 LNHDA, CDR2 SQIVND (reference sequence). There are 16 residues in the CDR3. Here the CDR3 DNA reads TGTGCCAGTAGTATTGGAGACAGGGGTGCTAATGAAAAACTGTTTTTT. It codes for CASSIGDRGANEKLFF. The complete variable domain, with remaining parts taken from reference TRBV19 and TRBJ1-4, reads DGGITQSPKYLFRKEGQNVTLSCEQNLNHDAMYWYRQDPGQGLRLIYYSQIVNDFQKGDIAEGYSVSREKKESFPLTVTSAQKNPTAFYLCASSIGDRGANEKLFFGSGTQLSVL.

The J gene is TRBJ1-4, the V gene TRBV5-1; D is unclear. This CDR3 spans 14 amino acids. From germline, CDR1 is SGHRS and CDR2 YFSETQ. Trimming removed 1 base at V and 5 bases at J, with 9 bases between. The CDR3 spells CASSLRASNEKLFF. In DNA, the CDR3 is TGCGCCAGCAGCTTGAGAGCTTCCAATGAAAAACTGTTTTTT.